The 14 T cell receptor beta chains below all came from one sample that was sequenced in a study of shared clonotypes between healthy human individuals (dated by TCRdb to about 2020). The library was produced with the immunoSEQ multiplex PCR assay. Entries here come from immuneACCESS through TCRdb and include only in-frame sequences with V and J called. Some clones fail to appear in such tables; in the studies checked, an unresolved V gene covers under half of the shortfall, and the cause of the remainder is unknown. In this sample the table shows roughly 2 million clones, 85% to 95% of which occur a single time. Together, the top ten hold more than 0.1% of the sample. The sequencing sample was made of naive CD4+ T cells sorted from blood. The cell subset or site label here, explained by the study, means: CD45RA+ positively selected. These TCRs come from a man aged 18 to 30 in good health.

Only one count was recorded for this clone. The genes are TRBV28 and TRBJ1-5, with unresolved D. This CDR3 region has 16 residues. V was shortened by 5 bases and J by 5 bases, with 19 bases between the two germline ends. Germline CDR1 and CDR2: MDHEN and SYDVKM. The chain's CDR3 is CASSPGVLVSYQPQHF. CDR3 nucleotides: TGTGCCAGCAGTCCGGGAGTCCTCGTCAGCTATCAGCCCCAGCATTTT. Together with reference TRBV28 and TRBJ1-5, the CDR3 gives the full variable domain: DVKVTQSSRYLVKRTGEKVFLECVQDMDHENMFWYRQDPGLGLRLIYFSYDVKMKEKGDIPEGYSVSREKKERFSLILESASTNQTSMYLCASSPGVLVSYQPQHFGDGTRLSIL.

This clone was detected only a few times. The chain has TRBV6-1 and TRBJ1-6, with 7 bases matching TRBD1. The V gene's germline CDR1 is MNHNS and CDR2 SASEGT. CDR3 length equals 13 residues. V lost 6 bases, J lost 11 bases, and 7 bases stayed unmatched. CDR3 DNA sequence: TGTGCCAGCAGCACCGGACAGGACCCACCCCTCCACTTT. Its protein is CASSTGQDPPLHF.

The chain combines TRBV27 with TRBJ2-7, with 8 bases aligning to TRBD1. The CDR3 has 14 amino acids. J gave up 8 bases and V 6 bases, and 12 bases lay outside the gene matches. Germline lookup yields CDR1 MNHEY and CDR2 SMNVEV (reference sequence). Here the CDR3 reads CASRSGSDRAKQYF. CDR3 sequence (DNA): TGTGCCAGCAGATCTGGCTCGGACAGGGCCAAGCAGTACTTC.

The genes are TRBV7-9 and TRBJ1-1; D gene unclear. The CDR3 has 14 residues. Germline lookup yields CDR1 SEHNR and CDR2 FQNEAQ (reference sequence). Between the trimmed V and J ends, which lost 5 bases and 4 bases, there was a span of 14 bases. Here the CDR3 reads CASSEGGSGTEAFF. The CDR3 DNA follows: TGTGCCAGCAGCGAAGGTGGATCAGGCACTGAAGCTTTCTTT. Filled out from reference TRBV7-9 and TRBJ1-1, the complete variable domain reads DTGVSQNPRHKITKRGQNVTFRCDPISEHNRLYWYRQTLGQGPEFLTYFQNEAQLEKSRLLSDRFSAERPKGSFSTLEIQRTEQGDSAMYLCASSEGGSGTEAFFGQGTRLTVV.

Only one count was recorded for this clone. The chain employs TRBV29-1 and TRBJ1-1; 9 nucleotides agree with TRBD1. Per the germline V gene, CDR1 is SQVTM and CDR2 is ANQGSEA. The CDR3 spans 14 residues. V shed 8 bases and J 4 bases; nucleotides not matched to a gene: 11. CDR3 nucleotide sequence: TGCAGCTCCGAGGACAGGGGTGGAGGCACTGAAGCTTTCTTT. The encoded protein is CSSEDRGGGTEAFF.

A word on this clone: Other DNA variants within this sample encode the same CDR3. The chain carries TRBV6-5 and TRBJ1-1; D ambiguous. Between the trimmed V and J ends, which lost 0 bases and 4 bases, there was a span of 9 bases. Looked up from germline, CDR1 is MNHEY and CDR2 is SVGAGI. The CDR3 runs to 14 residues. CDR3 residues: CASSYSGVGTEAFF. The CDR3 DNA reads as TGTGCCAGCAGTTACTCCGGGGTGGGCACTGAAGCTTTCTTT.

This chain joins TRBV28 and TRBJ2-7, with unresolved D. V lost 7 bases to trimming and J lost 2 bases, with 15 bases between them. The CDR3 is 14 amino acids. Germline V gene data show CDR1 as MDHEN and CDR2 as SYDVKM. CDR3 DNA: TGTGCCAGCATTTCGTGGGCCCCCCCCTACGAGCAGTACTTC. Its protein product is CASISWAPPYEQYF.

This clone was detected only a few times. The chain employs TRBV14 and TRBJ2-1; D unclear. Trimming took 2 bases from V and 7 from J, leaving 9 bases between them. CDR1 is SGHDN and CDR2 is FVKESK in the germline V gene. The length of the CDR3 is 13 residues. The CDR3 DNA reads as TGTGCCAGCAGCCAACAGCTGGTGAATGAGCAGTTCTTC. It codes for CASSQQLVNEQFF.

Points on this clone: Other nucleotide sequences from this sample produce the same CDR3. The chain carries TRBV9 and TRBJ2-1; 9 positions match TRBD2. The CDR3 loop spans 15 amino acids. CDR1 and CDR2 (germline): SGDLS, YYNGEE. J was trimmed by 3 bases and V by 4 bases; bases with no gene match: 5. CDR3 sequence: CASSPTSGRYNEQFF. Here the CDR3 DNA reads TGTGCCAGCAGCCCGACTAGCGGACGCTACAATGAGCAGTTCTTC.

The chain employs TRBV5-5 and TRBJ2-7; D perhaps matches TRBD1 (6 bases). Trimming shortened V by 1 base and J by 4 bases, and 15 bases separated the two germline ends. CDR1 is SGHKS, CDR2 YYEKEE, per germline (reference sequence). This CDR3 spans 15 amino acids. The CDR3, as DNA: TGTGCCAGCAGCTTGTCTCCCCAGGGGTCATACGAGCAGTACTTC. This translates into CASSLSPQGSYEQYF.

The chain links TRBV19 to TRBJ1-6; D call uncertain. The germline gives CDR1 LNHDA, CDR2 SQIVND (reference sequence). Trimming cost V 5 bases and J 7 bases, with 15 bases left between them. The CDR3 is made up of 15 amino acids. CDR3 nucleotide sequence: TGTGCCAGTAGTTACCTCGGGGAACTAAATTCACCCCTCCACTTT. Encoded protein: CASSYLGELNSPLHF.

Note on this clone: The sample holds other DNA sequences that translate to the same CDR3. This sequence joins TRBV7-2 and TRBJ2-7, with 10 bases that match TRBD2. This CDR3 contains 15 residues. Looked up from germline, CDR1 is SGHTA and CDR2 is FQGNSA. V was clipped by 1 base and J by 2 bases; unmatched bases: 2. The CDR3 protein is CASSLEGLAAYEQYF. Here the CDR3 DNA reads TGTGCCAGCAGCTTAGAAGGACTAGCGGCCTACGAGCAGTACTTC.

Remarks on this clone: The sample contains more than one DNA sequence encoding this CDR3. CDR3 nucleotide sequence: TGTGCCAGCAGTCGAGGGTATAGCAATCAGCCCCAGCATTTT. Encoded protein: CASSRGYSNQPQHF. The chain employs TRBV6-5 and TRBJ1-5; D not resolved. Deletions cut 5 bases from V and 0 bases from J, with 8 bases between. CDR3 length equals 14 residues. CDR1 is MNHEY, CDR2 SVGAGI, per germline.

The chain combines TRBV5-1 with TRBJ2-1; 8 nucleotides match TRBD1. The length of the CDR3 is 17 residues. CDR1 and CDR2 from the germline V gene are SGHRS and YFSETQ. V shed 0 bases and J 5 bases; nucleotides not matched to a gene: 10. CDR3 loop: CASSLAERGQADNEQFF. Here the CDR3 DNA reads TGCGCCAGCAGCTTGGCCGAGAGGGGACAGGCCGACAATGAGCAGTTCTTC.